One TCR beta chain is described in this entry. This entry is derived from a study of blood T cell repertoires in COVID-19. V was shortened by 2 bases and J by 9 bases, with 4 bases between the two germline ends. The CDR3 sequence is 11 residues long. Per the germline V gene, CDR1 is MDHEN and CDR2 is SYDVKM. Study processing details: It was from reference gene primer amplification that nucleated cell counts were estimated. Profiling relied on immunoSEQ multiplex PCR, and the TCRdb table lists in-frame clones only, not all of them. V and J calls and clone size are copied from that table; D and trimming were computed from the DNA. The table records over 120,000 clones, around 89% of them present only once.

The rearrangement uses TRBV28 and TRBJ1-4; D ambiguous. The material sequenced was peripheral blood. The clonotype was recovered from a man in his sixties with active or convalescent COVID-19. CDR3 in amino acids: CASSLLQKLFF. In nucleotides, the CDR3 is TGTGCCAGCAGTTTACTCCAAAAACTGTTTTTT.